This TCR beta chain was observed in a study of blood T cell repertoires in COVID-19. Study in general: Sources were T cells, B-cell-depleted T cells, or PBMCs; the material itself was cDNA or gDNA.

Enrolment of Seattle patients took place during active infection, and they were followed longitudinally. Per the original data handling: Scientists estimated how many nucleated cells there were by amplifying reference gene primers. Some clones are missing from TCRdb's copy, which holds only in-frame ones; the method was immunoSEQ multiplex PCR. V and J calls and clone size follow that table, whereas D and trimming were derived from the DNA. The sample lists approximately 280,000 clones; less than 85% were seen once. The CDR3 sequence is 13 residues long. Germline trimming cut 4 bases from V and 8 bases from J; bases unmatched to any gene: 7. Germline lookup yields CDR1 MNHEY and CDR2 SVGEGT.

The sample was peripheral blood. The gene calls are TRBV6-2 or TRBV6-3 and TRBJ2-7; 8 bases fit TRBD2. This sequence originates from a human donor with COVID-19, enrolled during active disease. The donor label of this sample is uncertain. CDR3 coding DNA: TGTGCCAGCAGTTCAGCGGGAGTTACCCAGCAGTACTTC. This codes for CASSSAGVTQQYF.